The rows below give T cell receptor beta chains drawn from one sample of a study of response to subunit inactivated influenza vaccine. TCRdb re-analysed the RT-PCR reads in MiXCR, keeping a single row per CDR3 protein. The profile shows roughly 650,000 distinct CDR3 sequences, 12% to 15% of them singletons. Source: PBMCs from blood, taken 14 to 15 days before vaccination. Receptors originate from a man in his fifties who received an inactivated influenza vaccine. The CDR3 runs from the conserved cysteine through the conserved F or W. A D gene is named only where the DNA matches it firmly. Size is omitted from some rows. Given values are once, few, many or a class for expanded clones.

d_call | j_call | clone_size | v_call | cdr3_nt | cdr3_aa
NA | TRBJ2-6 | NA | TRBV12-3/TRBV12-4 | TGTGCCAGCACATCAGTAGGGGCCAACGTCCTGACTTTC | CASTSVGANVLTF
TRBD1 | TRBJ2-1 | NA | TRBV10-3 | TGTGCCATCAGTGAGTCTATGGACAGGGGAAGTGAGCAGTTCTTC | CAISESMDRGSEQFF
TRBD1 | TRBJ1-6 | NA | TRBV11-2 | TGTGCCAGCAGCTCCGTAACAGGGGGCGGCCGTTTTATCGTTAATTCACCCCTCCACTTT | CASSSVTGGGRFIVNSPLHF
NA | TRBJ1-4 | NA | TRBV3-1 | TGTGCCAGCAGCCAAGATTCGGGACTTAATGAAAAACTGTTTTTT | CASSQDSGLNEKLFF
NA | TRBJ2-2 | NA | TRBV24-1 | TGTGCCACCAGTCCCAGGGCCAACACCGGGGAGCTGTTTTTT | CATSPRANTGELFF
TRBD1 | TRBJ1-2 | many | TRBV12-3/TRBV12-4 | TGTGCCAGCAGTCCGGACAGGGTGGGCTTTGGCTATGGCTACACCTTC | CASSPDRVGFGYGYTF
NA | TRBJ2-3 | few | TRBV5-6 | TGTGCCAGCAGCTTGGGACCTAAGGATACGCAGTATTTT | CASSLGPKDTQYF
NA | TRBJ2-6 | few | TRBV12-3/TRBV12-4 | TGTGCCAGCAGTTTAGGGGGGCTTGGGGCCAACGTCCTGACTTTC | CASSLGGLGANVLTF
NA | TRBJ2-5 | NA | TRBV6-5 | TGTGCCAGCAGTTACCGGGGGCAAGAGACCCAGTACTTC | CASSYRGQETQYF
TRBD2 | TRBJ2-1 | few | TRBV7-9 | TGTGCCAGCAGCTTAGACTTAGCGGGAGTTTACAATGAGCAGTTCTTC | CASSLDLAGVYNEQFF
NA | TRBJ2-3 | many | TRBV27 | TGTGCCAGCAGTTTTGGGGCAGAGGATACGCAGTATTTT | CASSFGAEDTQYF
NA | TRBJ1-6 | many | TRBV7-2 | TGTGCCAGCAGCTTATTGGCTCGGGGGGCTAAGTCACCCCTCCACTTT | CASSLLARGAKSPLHF
TRBD2 | TRBJ2-7 | few | TRBV4-3 | TGCGCAGAAACCAAGGCTAGCGGAGAGCGGGCCTACGAGCAGTACTTC | CAETKASGERAYEQYF
NA | TRBJ2-2 | few | TRBV20-1 | TGCAGTGCTAGAGCACAGGGTCCCGGGGAGCTGTTTTTT | CSARAQGPGELFF
NA | TRBJ2-7 | few | TRBV29-1 | TGCAGCGTTCGGGACGGATTCTACGAGCAGTACTTC | CSVRDGFYEQYF
TRBD2 | TRBJ2-7 | few | TRBV30 | TGTGCTCCTTGGAATTGCGGGAGCTTCCACGAGCAGTACTTC | CAPWNCGSFHEQYF
NA | TRBJ2-7 | few | TRBV27 | TGTGCCAGCAGTTTCACCGGCCCCGCCTACGAGCAGTACTTC | CASSFTGPAYEQYF
NA | TRBJ1-1 | NA | TRBV2 | TGTGCCAGCAACCTAGGGAACACTGAAGCTTTCTTT | CASNLGNTEAFF
TRBD2 | TRBJ2-1 | few | TRBV24-1 | TGTGCCACCAGTGATCGGACTAGCATCTACAATGAGCAGTTCTTC | CATSDRTSIYNEQFF
TRBD1 | TRBJ1-4 | NA | TRBV3-1 | TGTGCCAGCAGCCAACTAGGACAGGGGGAGGAAAAACTGTTTTTT | CASSQLGQGEEKLFF
NA | TRBJ2-1 | NA | TRBV3-1 | TGTGCCAGCAGCCAATACCGAAGCTCCTACAATGAGCAGTTCTTC | CASSQYRSSYNEQFF
NA | TRBJ1-1 | once | TRBV6-2/TRBV6-3 | TGTGCCAGCAGTTACTCGACTGGGGAGGACACTGAAGCTTTCTTT | CASSYSTGEDTEAFF
TRBD1 | TRBJ2-7 | NA | TRBV3-1 | TGTGCCAGCAGCTGGACAGGGTACGACGAGCAGTACTTC | CASSWTGYDEQYF
NA | TRBJ2-1 | few | TRBV4-3 | TGCGCCAGCAGCCAAGATCACTCCCAGGGGAATGAGCAGTTCTTC | CASSQDHSQGNEQFF
NA | TRBJ2-3 | many | TRBV20-1 | TGCAGTGTTGTCGGGGGCACAGATACGCAGTATTTT | CSVVGGTDTQYF
TRBD2 | TRBJ2-3 | NA | TRBV6-2/TRBV6-3 | TGTGCCAGCAGTTCCGGGACTAGACCAGATACGCAGTATTTT | CASSSGTRPDTQYF
NA | TRBJ1-4 | NA | TRBV4-3 | TGCGCCAGCAGCCAATATCAGACACCTAATGAAAAACTGTTTTTT | CASSQYQTPNEKLFF
NA | TRBJ2-5 | NA | TRBV29-1 | TGCAGCGTTGGACAGGCCCAAGAGACCCAGTACTTC | CSVGQAQETQYF
TRBD1 | TRBJ2-7 | NA | TRBV4-3 | TGCGCCAGCAGCCAAGGGTGGACAGGAACCTACGAGCAGTACTTC | CASSQGWTGTYEQYF
TRBD2 | TRBJ2-1 | NA | TRBV3-1 | TGTGCCAGCAGCCACCACATGACTAGCGGGGGACCGTTCTTC | CASSHHMTSGGPFF
NA | TRBJ1-2 | few | TRBV6-1 | TGTGCCAGCACCTCCGACAGGATCTATGGCTACACCTTC | CASTSDRIYGYTF
TRBD2 | TRBJ2-5 | NA | TRBV20-1 | TGCAGTGCTAGCGGCGATTGGCGGGGGACCCAAGAGACCCAGTACTTC | CSASGDWRGTQETQYF
NA | TRBJ1-3 | once | TRBV9 | TGTGCCAGCAGCCCCTACCTCAGGCTGTCTGGAAACACCATATATTTT | CASSPYLRLSGNTIYF
TRBD2 | TRBJ2-3 | NA | TRBV7-2 | TGTGCCAGCAGCTTATCGACTAGCGGGGGTAATACGCAGTATTTT | CASSLSTSGGNTQYF
NA | TRBJ2-1 | few | TRBV20-1 | TGCAGTGCTAAACGGGGAAACAATGAGCAGTTCTTC | CSAKRGNNEQFF
NA | TRBJ1-2 | few | TRBV18 | TGTGCCAGCTCACCAATGACAGACCCCTATGGCTACACCTTC | CASSPMTDPYGYTF
TRBD2 | TRBJ2-3 | NA | TRBV4-3 | TGCGCCAGCAGCCCTTCTAGCGGAAACACAGATACGCAGTATTTT | CASSPSSGNTDTQYF
NA | TRBJ1-2 | NA | TRBV5-5 | TGTGCCAGCAGCTTTCGAAGAGCTTATGGCTACACCTTC | CASSFRRAYGYTF
TRBD2 | TRBJ2-1 | many | TRBV28 | TGTGCCAGCAGTTTATGGGCTAGCGGTTACAATGAGCAGTTCTTC | CASSLWASGYNEQFF
TRBD1 | TRBJ1-1 | NA | TRBV18 | TGTGCCAGCTCACCGATGACGGGACAGGGGAATACTGAAGCTTTCTTT | CASSPMTGQGNTEAFF
NA | TRBJ2-3 | few | TRBV4-3 | TGCGCCAGCAGCCATGACTACAGGGACGCCACAGATACGCAGTATTTT | CASSHDYRDATDTQYF
NA | TRBJ1-1 | NA | TRBV18 | TGTGCCAGCTCACCTCCACAGGGCCTGAACACTGAAGCTTTCTTT | CASSPPQGLNTEAFF
NA | TRBJ2-6 | NA | TRBV5-1 | TGCGCCAGCAGCCCTGGGGCAGGCATGACCTCTGGGGCCAACGTCCTGACTTTC | CASSPGAGMTSGANVLTF
TRBD2 | TRBJ2-1 | NA | TRBV6-2/TRBV6-3 | TGTGCCAGCAGTTACCCCAGCGGGAGCGGCAATGAGCAGTTCTTC | CASSYPSGSGNEQFF
NA | TRBJ2-7 | NA | TRBV10-3 | TGTGCCATCAGGGGTTTGCAGAACGAGCAGTACTTC | CAIRGLQNEQYF
NA | TRBJ1-4 | NA | TRBV7-9 | TGTGCCAGCAGTTCGGGATTCCAGGGACGGAATGAAAAACTGTTTTTT | CASSSGFQGRNEKLFF
TRBD2 | TRBJ2-1 | few | TRBV7-6 | TGTGCCAGCAGTTTTACTAGCGGGAGAGACAATGAGCAGTTCTTC | CASSFTSGRDNEQFF
TRBD1 | TRBJ1-5 | many | TRBV20-1 | TGCAGTGCTATAGCCGGGACAGCCTTCAATCAGCCCCAGCATTTT | CSAIAGTAFNQPQHF
TRBD2 | TRBJ2-1 | NA | TRBV7-2 | TGTGCCAGCAGCTTACCGGGACTAGCGGGGGGGCCTCAGTTCTTC | CASSLPGLAGGPQFF
NA | TRBJ1-1 | few | TRBV6-2/TRBV6-3 | TGTGCCAGCAGTTATACCGGGCTCACTGAAGCTTTCTTT | CASSYTGLTEAFF
NA | TRBJ2-3 | few | TRBV20-1 | TGCAGTGCCCCCGACCTATTCGGGGAAAGCACAGATACGCAGTATTTT | CSAPDLFGESTDTQYF
TRBD1 | TRBJ2-2 | NA | TRBV7-6 | TGTGCCAGCAGCCGAAAACAGGGGACCGGGGAGCTGTTTTTT | CASSRKQGTGELFF
TRBD1 | TRBJ1-1 | many | TRBV5-1 | TGCGCCAGCAGCTTGCGGAAACCCAGACAGGGCCTTCCTATGAACACTGAAGCTTTCTTT | CASSLRKPRQGLPMNTEAFF
TRBD1 | TRBJ2-5 | few | TRBV7-7 | TGTGCTAGCAGCCCCAATGACAGGGGGCTCGAGACCCAGTACTTC | CASSPNDRGLETQYF
NA | TRBJ2-3 | few | TRBV20-1 | TGCAGTGCTACTTTTCAATCCGGCACAGATACGCAGTATTTT | CSATFQSGTDTQYF
NA | TRBJ1-6 | few | TRBV6-5 | TGTGCCAGCAGCTATCGGCCCGCCAATTCACCCCTCCACTTT | CASSYRPANSPLHF
NA | TRBJ2-6 | few | TRBV30 | TGTGCCTGGAGAACCATGCTTGGGGCCAACGTCCTGACTTTC | CAWRTMLGANVLTF
NA | TRBJ1-1 | NA | TRBV12-3/TRBV12-4 | TGTGCCAGCAGTTCGTTTGTGAACACTGAAGCTTTCTTT | CASSSFVNTEAFF